The entry below describes one TCR beta chain. Repertoires were generated with immunoSEQ multiplex PCR, while TCRdb's copy carries only in-frame clones and drops some. The profile covers just under 350,000 clones, with less than 75% appearing a single time and around 9.3% taken by the ten largest. Nashville, Tennessee was home to all donors, who were Caucasian adults. CD4+ cells were split into CD45RA+ naive and CD45RA-negative memory subsets. This entry is derived from a study of shared clonotypes between healthy human individuals. Across the study: Each donor's CD8 memory used one plate, CD8 naive two, each CD4 subset three.

This sequence was found in a man aged 25-45 years in good health. Sequenced: memory CD4+ T cells sorted from blood. Stated subset: CD45RA-negative fraction.

The CDR3 nucleotides are TGTGCCAGCAGCTTTCAGGTGATCACCGGGGAGCTGTTTTTT. This codes for CASSFQVITGELFF. The genes are TRBV5-8 and TRBJ2-2; D unclear. Deletions cut 2 bases from V and 4 bases from J, with 9 bases between. This CDR3 region has 14 residues. Germline CDR1 is SGHTS and CDR2 is YDEGEE.